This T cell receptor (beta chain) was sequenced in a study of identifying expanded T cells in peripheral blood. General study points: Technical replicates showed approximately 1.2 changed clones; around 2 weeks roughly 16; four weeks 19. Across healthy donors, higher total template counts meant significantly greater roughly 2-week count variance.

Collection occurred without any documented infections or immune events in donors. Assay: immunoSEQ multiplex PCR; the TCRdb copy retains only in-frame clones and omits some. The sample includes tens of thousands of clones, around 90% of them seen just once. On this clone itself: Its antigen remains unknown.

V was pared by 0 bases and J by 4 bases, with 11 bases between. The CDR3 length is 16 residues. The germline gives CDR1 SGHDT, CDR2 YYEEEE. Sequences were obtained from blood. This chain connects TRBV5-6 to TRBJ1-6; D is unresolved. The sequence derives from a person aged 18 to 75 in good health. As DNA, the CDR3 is TGTGCCAGCAGCTTGGCCGGCGAGGGTTATAATTCACCCCTCCACTTT. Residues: CASSLAGEGYNSPLHF.